This TCR beta chain was recovered during a study of neoadjuvant anti-PD-1 for oral cavity cancer. Looking at the study overall: Nivolumab at 3 mg/kg was mostly given biweekly, three to four doses, pre-surgery.

Profiled with immunoSEQ multiplex PCR; TCRdb holds only in-frame clones, not every one. The top ten clones hold roughly 2.9% of a sample with 65,000 to 70,000 clones, about 90% of them seen once. Documented time point: after neoadjuvant nivolumab, at surgical resection. After removal of 4 bases from V and 7 bases from J, the junction contained 6 bases not matched to a gene. The germline V gene has CDR1 SGHTA and CDR2 FQGNSA. CDR3 size: 14 residues. The receptor's source is a person aged 35 to 85 with oral cavity squamous cell carcinoma. The V call is TRBV7-2, the J call TRBJ2-1, with 8 bases that match TRBD2. The input for sequencing was PBMCs, taken after nivolumab (anti-PD-1) treatment. The CDR3 DNA follows: TGTGCCAGCAGCTCCGGGGGGGCCGGTAATGAGCAGTTCTTC. Its translation: CASSSGGAGNEQFF.